This T cell receptor (beta chain) was recovered during a study of cytomegalovirus exposure and HLA in healthy donors. Study-wide background: Sequencing of roughly 180 million T cells in an earlier analysis found about 120 million unique TCR beta sequences.

General observations from the study: The study designated some 180 TCR beta chains cytomegalovirus-associated.

The CDR3 consists of 15 residues. Trimming took 5 bases from V and 4 from J; bases not matched to a gene: 6. From germline, CDR1 is LNHDA and CDR2 SQIVND (reference sequence). Only one count was recorded for this clone. What it binds is not known. The PCR employed 60 Vbeta primers together with 13 Jbeta primers. Original data processing: Some 9.9 million shared chains were among approximately 80 million unique TCR beta chains counted in a later analysis. The assay was immunoSEQ multiplex PCR, and TCRdb's table has in-frame clones only and misses some. Clonal size and the V and J genes are those of that table, whereas D and trimming came from the DNA. The sample holds 200,000 to 250,000 clones, around 77% seen once.

The receptor was isolated from a woman aged 25 to 39 in good health and CMV-seronegative. The chain links TRBV19 to TRBJ2-2; 8 nucleotides line up with TRBD1. The sequencing sample was made of PBMCs. CDR3 coding DNA: TGTGCCAGTAGTCTAACAGGGGGTAGCACCGGGGAGCTGTTTTTT. This sequence encodes CASSLTGGSTGELFF. Drawing the rest from reference TRBV19 and TRBJ2-2, the complete variable domain is DGGITQSPKYLFRKEGQNVTLSCEQNLNHDAMYWYRQDPGQGLRLIYYSQIVNDFQKGDIAEGYSVSREKKESFPLTVTSAQKNPTAFYLCASSLTGGSTGELFFGEGSRLTVL.